Sequencing of this T cell receptor (beta chain) was carried out in a study of blood T cell repertoires in COVID-19. On the study more broadly: Collection of acute and convalescent COVID-19 samples took place in the United States, Italy and Spain.

The CDR3 consists of 16 residues. V shed 4 bases, J shed 2 bases, and the junction held 3 bases outside the gene matches. The V gene's germline CDR1 is SEHNR and CDR2 FQNEAQ (reference sequence). Repertoires were generated with immunoSEQ multiplex PCR, while TCRdb's copy carries only in-frame clones and drops some. The sample comprises about 95,000 clones, about nine tenths of which are singletons, and about 3.3% rests with the top ten. The chain employs TRBV7-9 and TRBJ2-3; 13 bases map to TRBD2. Sequenced: peripheral blood. The receptor was derived from a woman in her seventies with acute or convalescent COVID-19. In DNA, the CDR3 is TGTGCCAGCAGCTCCGGACTAGCGGGAGTCACAGATACGCAGTATTTT. Amino acids: CASSSGLAGVTDTQYF.